This record concerns one T cell receptor beta chain sequence. Per the original data handling: From reference gene primer amplification, estimates of nucleated cell counts were derived. Profiled with immunoSEQ multiplex PCR; TCRdb holds only in-frame clones, not every one. V, J and clone size were drawn from that table, and D and trimming were deduced from the DNA. The repertoire includes more than 90,000 clones, around four fifths of them detected once, and around 9.4% sits in the top ten. V dropped 6 bases and J dropped 8 bases, with 16 bases sitting between them. This CDR3 spans 13 amino acids. This sample is drawn from a study of blood T cell repertoires in COVID-19. Study background: Material from acute and convalescent COVID-19 was sourced from the United States, Italy and Spain. T cells, B-cell-depleted T cells, or PBMCs provided the cDNA or gDNA that served as material.

This clonotype was obtained from a woman older than 75 with acute or convalescent COVID-19. This chain connects TRBV12-3 or TRBV12-4 to TRBJ1-2, with D possibly being TRBD1 (6 bases). Input material: peripheral blood. This CDR3 is CASSQGSGGGYTF. Here the CDR3 DNA reads TGTGCCAGCAGCCAGGGGAGCGGAGGCGGCTACACCTTC.